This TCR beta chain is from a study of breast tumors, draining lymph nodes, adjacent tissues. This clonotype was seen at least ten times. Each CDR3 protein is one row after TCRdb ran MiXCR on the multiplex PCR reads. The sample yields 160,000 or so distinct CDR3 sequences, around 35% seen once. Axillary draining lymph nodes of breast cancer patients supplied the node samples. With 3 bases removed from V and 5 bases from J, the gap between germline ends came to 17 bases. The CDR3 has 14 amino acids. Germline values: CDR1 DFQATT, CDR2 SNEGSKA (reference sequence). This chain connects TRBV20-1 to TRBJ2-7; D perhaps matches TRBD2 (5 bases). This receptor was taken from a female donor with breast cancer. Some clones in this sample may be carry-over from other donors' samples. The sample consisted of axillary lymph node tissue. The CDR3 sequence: CSASLPRGFHEQYF. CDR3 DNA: TGCAGTGCTAGTCTTCCACGCGGGTTCCACGAGCAGTACTTC.